Given below is one T cell receptor (beta chain) in context. Its antigen is still unknown. Per-base quality was not reported, and no clone a single base away is much larger than it. This specimen comes from a study of vaccination and CD4 T cells after COVID-19 (dated 2022 in TCRdb). For the wider study: Every convalescent patient had a positive nasal swab PCR test for SARS-CoV-2, with mild disease in under ten patients and severe disease in one. In the convalescent cohort there were six males and four females, among whom were two Hispanic individuals, seven Caucasians, two Asians and one multiracial person. Each participant got two doses of either the Pfizer-BioNTech BNT162b2 vaccine (n=8) or the Moderna mRNA-1273 vaccine (n=2). Post-COVID blood samples from convalescent patients were collected a median of roughly 100 days after diagnosis, with a range of roughly 35 to 180 days. Post-vaccine blood samples were obtained a median of about 70 days after the second vaccine dose, with a range of 14 to 241 days. For stimulating the cultures, overlapping spike peptide pools were used, derived from SARS-CoV-2 as well as from the common cold coronaviruses HCoV-NL63, HCoV-OC43 and HCoV-229E. Control cultures received a CEFX viral epitope pool as the positive control, an HIV-1 Nef peptide pool as the negative control, or no peptide. In ten to eleven COVID-19 convalescent patients and a handful of infection-naive healthy vaccine recipients, the spike-specific CD4+ TCR repertoire before mRNA vaccination was compared with the repertoire after mRNA vaccination.

V was cut back by 5 bases and J by 2 bases, leaving a gap of 18 bases between them. The CDR3 holds 17 amino acids from the cysteine to the phenylalanine. The CDR3 DNA has 51 bases and is translated from base 1. The germline V gene supplies CDR1 KGHDR and CDR2 SFDVKD. Library creation used PCR. TCR sequencing of DNA from cultured CD4+ T cells used the Oncomine TCR Beta short-read assay at the Johns Hopkins FTIC core. Genomic DNA was extracted from the cultured CD4+ T cells with the QIAamp micro DNA kit. Oncomine TCR Beta libraries made from cultured CD4+ T cells were pooled using unique dual indexes and sequenced on an Illumina iSeq 100. The study's processing was this. Non-productive sequences were removed, and CDR3s not starting with C, not ending with F or W, or shorter than 7 amino acids were discarded. The MANAFEST web application was used to identify antigen-specific clonotypes by comparing peptide-stimulated wells against reference wells and other culture wells. For a clone to be called positive, the clone needed an FDR below 0.05, an odds ratio above 5, and a productive frequency above 0.1% in at least two of three replicate wells. A clonotype counted as cross-reactive if it showed significant expansion both in the SARS-CoV-2 spike wells and in at least one common cold coronavirus spike condition. Similarity between CDR3 sequences was evaluated in R version 3.6.1 using Levenshtein distances (stringdist) and unrooted phylogenetic trees (ape). The public reads were run again by TCRdb, first through fastp at Q25 and then through MiXCR, and only productive beta chains were kept. Identical CDR3 protein sequences are pooled into one entry, listed with their most common genes and DNA. V and J calls and clone size were set by TCRdb, not the authors. This sample holds under 20,000 distinct CDR3 sequences; roughly two fifths were observed only once. The top ten clones comprise around 7.7% of the sample.

General findings and caveats noted by the study authors: The number of convalescent patients in the study was relatively small, and the study did not examine early timepoints following natural infection. Of the vaccine-specific clones found in convalescent patients, nearly all (304 of 307) were mono-reactive for SARS-CoV-2 spike instead of being cross-reactive with common cold coronaviruses. The median count of SARS-CoV-2-reactive clonotypes went up from 20 to 25 after infection to a few dozen after vaccination, although the change was not significant. In convalescent patients, a median 86.3% of post-vaccine SARS-CoV-2-reactive clones were detected only after vaccination, and vaccine-specific priming was suggested by this finding.

Read against the paper, the sample's treatment or condition label means: 10-day PBMC culture with coronavirus spike peptide pools or control peptides (ViraFEST assay). The ViraFEST assay was used in the study, in which antigen-specific T cells were expanded with peptide pools and expanded clonotypes were subsequently identified by TCR sequencing. The convalescent patients' positive SARS-CoV-2 PCR tests fell between March and December 2020, which was before the Alpha, Beta and Delta variants emerged in the United States. PBMCs were cultured at around 2 million per well in IMDM supplemented with approximately 4.7% human AB serum and approximately 10 IU/ml IL-2, with approximately 9.5 ug/ml peptide pools added. On days 3 and 7, half of the culture medium was replaced with fresh IL-2-containing medium. After around 10 days of culture, CD4+ T cells were isolated by negative selection with the EasySep CD4+ T cell isolation kit. PBMCs were separated from whole blood using Ficoll-Paque Plus gradient centrifugation and then either used fresh or cryopreserved at -140C. In general, triplicate wells were set up for every culture condition.

The TCR was taken from a human donor who had recovered from COVID-19. The sequencing used CD4+ T cells from blood, cultured in vitro, collected after SARS-CoV-2 vaccination. This sequence uses TRBV24-1 and TRBJ2-1; there is no confident call for the D gene. Here is the DNA: TGTGCCACCAGTGCCTCATCCGGCGTTATCACCTACAATGAGCAGTTCTTC. Translated, it gives CATSASSGVITYNEQFF.